This TCR delta chain was recovered during a study of γδ T cells in repeated Plasmodium falciparum infection. Study at large: Four controlled malaria infections with P. falciparum NF54 spanned about 600 days.

The CDR3 has 23 residues. CDR1 GEAIGNYY and CDR2 EKD come from the germline V gene. V shed 2 bases, J shed 0 bases, and the junction held 29 bases outside the gene matches. TCRdb fed the multiplex PCR reads to CATT. The repertoire holds about 51,000 delta-chain clones, approximately 1.8% seen once, with around 22% in the top ten. Bulk repertoires came from Vgamma9/Vdelta2+ or Vdelta2-negative gammadelta T cells flow-sorted from PBMC. This clone was counted many times. A far larger clone is a single base away, which makes a read error likely. The same CDR3 can be traced to other DNA sequences in this sample.

The chain couples TRDV2 to TRDJ1; 7 nucleotides match TRDD2. Assignment of the J gene here rests on matching the DNA to germline, because TCRdb gives none. What was sequenced was gamma-delta T cells from blood. This clonotype was obtained from a pool of human donors (malaria-infected and uninfected, not separated). The CDR3 region is CACDMVGFLPNLPAGAYTDKLIF. In nucleotides, the CDR3 is TGTGCCTGTGACATGGTTGGATTCCTCCCAAACCTTCCTGCTGGAGCGTACACCGATAAACTCATCTTT.